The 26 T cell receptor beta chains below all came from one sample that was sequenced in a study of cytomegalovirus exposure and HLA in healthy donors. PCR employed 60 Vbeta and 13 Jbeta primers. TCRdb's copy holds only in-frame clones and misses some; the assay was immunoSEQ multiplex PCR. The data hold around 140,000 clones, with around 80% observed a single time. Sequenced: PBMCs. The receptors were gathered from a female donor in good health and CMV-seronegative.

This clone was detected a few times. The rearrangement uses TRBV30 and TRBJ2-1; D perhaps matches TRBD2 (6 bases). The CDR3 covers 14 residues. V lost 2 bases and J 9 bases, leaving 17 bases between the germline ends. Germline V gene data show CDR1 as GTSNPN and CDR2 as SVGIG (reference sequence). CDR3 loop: CAWSFGTGVREQFF. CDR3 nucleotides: TGTGCCTGGAGTTTCGGGACGGGAGTACGTGAGCAGTTCTTC.

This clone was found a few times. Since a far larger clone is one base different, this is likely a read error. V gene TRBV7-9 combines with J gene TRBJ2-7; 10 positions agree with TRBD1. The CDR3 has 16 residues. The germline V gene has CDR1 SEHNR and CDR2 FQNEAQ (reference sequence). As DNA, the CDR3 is TGTTCCAGCAGCTTTGGCCGGGACAGGGGATCCTACGAGCAGTACTTC. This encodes CSSSFGRDRGSYEQYF.

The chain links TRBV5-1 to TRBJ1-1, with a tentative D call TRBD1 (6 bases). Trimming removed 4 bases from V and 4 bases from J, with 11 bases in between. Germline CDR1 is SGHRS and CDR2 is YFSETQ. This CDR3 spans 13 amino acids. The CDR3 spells CASSQLGATEAFF. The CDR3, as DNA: TGCGCCAGCAGCCAACTGGGGGCCACTGAAGCTTTCTTT.

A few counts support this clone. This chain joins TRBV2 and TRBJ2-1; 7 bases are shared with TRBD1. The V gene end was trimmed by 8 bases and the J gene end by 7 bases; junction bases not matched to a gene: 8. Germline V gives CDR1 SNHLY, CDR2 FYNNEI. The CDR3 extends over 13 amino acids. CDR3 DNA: TGTGCCAGCGAGACAGGGCTTAAGAATGAGCAGTTCTTC. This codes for CASETGLKNEQFF.

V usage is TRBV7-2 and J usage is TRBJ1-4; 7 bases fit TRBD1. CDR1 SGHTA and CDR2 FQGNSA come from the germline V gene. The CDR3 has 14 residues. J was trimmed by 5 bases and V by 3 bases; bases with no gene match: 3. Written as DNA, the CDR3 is TGTGCCAGCAGCTTGGGACAGACCAATGAAAAACTGTTTTTT. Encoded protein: CASSLGQTNEKLFF.

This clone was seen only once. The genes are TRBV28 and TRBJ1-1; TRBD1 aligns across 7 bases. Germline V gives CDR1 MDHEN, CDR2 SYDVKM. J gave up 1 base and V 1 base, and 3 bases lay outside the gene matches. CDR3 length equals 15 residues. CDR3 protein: CASSLFEGANTEAFF. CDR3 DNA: TGTGCCAGCAGTTTATTCGAGGGGGCGAACACTGAAGCTTTCTTT. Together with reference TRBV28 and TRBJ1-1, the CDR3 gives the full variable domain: DVKVTQSSRYLVKRTGEKVFLECVQDMDHENMFWYRQDPGLGLRLIYFSYDVKMKEKGDIPEGYSVSREKKERFSLILESASTNQTSMYLCASSLFEGANTEAFFGQGTRLTVV.

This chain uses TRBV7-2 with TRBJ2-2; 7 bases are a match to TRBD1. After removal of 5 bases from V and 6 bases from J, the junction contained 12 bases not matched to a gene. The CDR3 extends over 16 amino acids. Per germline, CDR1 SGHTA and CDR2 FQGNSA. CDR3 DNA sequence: TGTGCCAGCAGCCCTAACGCAGGACAGGTACCCGGGGAGCTGTTTTTT. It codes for CASSPNAGQVPGELFF.

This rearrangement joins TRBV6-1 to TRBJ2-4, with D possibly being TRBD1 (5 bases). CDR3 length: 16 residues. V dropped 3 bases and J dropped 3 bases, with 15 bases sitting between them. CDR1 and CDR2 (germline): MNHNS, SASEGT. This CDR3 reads CASSDLWGGGKNIQYF. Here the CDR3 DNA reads TGTGCCAGCAGTGACCTTTGGGGCGGTGGCAAAAACATTCAGTACTTC.

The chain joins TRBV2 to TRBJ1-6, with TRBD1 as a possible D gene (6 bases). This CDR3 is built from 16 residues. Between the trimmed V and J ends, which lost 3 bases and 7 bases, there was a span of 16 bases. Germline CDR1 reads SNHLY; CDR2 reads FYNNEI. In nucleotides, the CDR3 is TGTGCCAGCAGTGAGTGGGGGCCAAATGGGAATTCACCCCTCCACTTT. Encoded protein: CASSEWGPNGNSPLHF.

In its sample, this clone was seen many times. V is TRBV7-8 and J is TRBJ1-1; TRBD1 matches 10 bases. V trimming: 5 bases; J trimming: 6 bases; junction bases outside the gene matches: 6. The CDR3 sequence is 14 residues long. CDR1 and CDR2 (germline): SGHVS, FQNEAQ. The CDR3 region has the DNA TGTGCCAGCAGCCCAAGACAGGGGGCCGCTGAAGCTTTCTTT. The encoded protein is CASSPRQGAAEAFF.

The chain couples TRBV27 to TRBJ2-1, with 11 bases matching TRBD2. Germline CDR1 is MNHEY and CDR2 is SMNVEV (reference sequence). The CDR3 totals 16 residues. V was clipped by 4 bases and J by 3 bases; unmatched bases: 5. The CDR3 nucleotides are TGTGCCAGCAGTTCATTTGGGACTAGCGGCTACAATGAGCAGTTCTTC. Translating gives CASSSFGTSGYNEQFF.

CDR3 amino acids: CASSLRGYQPQHF. The CDR3 nucleotides are TGTGCCAGCAGTTTACGGGGATATCAGCCCCAGCATTTT. This sequence joins TRBV27 and TRBJ1-5; D is uncertain. Germline CDR1 and CDR2: MNHEY and SMNVEV (reference sequence). The ends were cut back, 2 bases at V and 5 bases at J, with 7 bases in the middle. CDR3 length: 13 amino acids.

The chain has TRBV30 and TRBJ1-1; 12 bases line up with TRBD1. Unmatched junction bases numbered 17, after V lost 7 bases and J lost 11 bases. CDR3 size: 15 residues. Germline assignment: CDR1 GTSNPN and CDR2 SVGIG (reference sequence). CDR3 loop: CALSSGTGGAESAFF. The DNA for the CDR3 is TGTGCCTTAAGTTCCGGGACAGGGGGCGCAGAGTCGGCTTTCTTT. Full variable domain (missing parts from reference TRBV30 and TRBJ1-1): SQTIHQWPATLVQPVGSPLSLECTVEGTSNPNLYWYRQAAGRGLQLLFYSVGIGQISSEVPQNLSASRPQDRQFILSSKKLLLSDSGFYLCALSSGTGGAESAFFGQGTRLTVV.

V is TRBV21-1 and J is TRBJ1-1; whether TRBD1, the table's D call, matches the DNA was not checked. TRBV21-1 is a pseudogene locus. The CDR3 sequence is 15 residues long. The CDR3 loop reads CASPQTDRPNTEAFF. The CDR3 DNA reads TGTGCCAGCCCCCAAACAGACAGGCCGAACACTGAAGCTTTCTTT.

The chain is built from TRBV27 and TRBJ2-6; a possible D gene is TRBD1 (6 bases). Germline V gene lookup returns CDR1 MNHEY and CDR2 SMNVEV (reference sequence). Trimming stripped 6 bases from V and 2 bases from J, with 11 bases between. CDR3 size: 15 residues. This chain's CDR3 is CASRVTGTGANVLTF. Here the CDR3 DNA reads TGTGCCAGCAGAGTTACAGGGACTGGGGCCAACGTCCTGACTTTC.

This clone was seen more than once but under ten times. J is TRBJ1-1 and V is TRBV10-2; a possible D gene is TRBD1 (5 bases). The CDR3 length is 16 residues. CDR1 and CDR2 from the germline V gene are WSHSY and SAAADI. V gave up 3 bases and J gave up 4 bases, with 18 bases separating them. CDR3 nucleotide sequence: TGCGCCAGCAGTGACTGGATTCTTCAGGGCGCCACTGAAGCTTTCTTT. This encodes CASSDWILQGATEAFF.

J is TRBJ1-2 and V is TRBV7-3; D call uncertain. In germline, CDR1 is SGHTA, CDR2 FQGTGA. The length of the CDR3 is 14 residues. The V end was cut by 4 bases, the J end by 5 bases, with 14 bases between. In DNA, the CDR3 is TGTGCCAGCAGCTCTGGAGCCGGAAGTTATGGCTACACCTTC. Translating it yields CASSSGAGSYGYTF.

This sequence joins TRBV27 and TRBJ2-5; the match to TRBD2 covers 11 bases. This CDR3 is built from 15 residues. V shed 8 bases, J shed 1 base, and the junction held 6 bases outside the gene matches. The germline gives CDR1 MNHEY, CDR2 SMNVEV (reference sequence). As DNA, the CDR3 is TGTGCCAGCCGTGTAGCGGGGGGGATCCAAGAGACCCAGTACTTC. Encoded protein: CASRVAGGIQETQYF.

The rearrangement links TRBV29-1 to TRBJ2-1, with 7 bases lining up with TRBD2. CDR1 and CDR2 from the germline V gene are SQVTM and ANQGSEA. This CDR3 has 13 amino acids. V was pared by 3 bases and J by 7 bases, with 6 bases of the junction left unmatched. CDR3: CSVDGGSINEQFF. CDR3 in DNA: TGCAGCGTTGATGGCGGGAGTATTAATGAGCAGTTCTTC.

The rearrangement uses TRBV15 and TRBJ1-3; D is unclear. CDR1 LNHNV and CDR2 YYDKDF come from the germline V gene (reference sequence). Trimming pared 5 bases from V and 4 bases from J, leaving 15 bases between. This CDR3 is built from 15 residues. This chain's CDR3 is CATSRAGGPGNTIYF. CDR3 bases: TGTGCCACCAGCCGTGCGGGAGGGCCGGGAAACACCATATATTTT.

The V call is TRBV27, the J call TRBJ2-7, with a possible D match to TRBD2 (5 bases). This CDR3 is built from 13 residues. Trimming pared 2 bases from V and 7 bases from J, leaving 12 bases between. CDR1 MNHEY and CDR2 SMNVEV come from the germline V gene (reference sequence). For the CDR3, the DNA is TGTGCCAGCAGTTTAGCGGGTCCTAGGGAGCAGTACTTC. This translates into CASSLAGPREQYF.

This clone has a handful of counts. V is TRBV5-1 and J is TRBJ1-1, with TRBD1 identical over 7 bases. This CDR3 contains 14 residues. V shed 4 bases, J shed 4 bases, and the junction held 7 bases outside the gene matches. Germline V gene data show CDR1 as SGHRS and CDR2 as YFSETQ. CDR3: CASSRTTGATEAFF. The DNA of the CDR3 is TGCGCCAGCAGCCGAACTACAGGGGCCACTGAAGCTTTCTTT.

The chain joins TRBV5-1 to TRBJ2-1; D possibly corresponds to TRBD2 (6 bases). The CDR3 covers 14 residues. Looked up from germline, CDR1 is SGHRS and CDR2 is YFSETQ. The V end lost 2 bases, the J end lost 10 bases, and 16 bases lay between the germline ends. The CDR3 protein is CASSFLAPAREQFF. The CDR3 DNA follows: TGCGCCAGCAGCTTCCTAGCGCCAGCGAGGGAGCAGTTCTTC.

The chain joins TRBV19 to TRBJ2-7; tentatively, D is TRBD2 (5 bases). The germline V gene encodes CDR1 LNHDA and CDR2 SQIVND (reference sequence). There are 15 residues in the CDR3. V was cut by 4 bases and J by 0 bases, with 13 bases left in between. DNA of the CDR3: TGTGCCAGTAGTACGGGAACCAAGAGCTCCTACGAGCAGTACTTC. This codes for CASSTGTKSSYEQYF.

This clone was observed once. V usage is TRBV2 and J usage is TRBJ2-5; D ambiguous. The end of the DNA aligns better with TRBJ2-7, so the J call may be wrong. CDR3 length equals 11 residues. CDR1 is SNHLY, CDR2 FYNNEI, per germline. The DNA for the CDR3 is TGTGCCAGCAGTCCCCGCCACGAGCAGTACTTC. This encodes CASSPRHEQYF.

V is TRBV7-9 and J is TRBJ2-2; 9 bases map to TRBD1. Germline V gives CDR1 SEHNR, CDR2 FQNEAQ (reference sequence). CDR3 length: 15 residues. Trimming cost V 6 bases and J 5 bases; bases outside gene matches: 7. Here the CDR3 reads CASSLDRGFTGELFF. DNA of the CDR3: TGTGCCAGCAGTTTGGACAGGGGTTTTACCGGGGAGCTGTTTTTT.